This T cell receptor (beta chain) emerged from a study of blood T cell repertoires in COVID-19. About the study: The United States, Italy and Spain were the sources of the acute and convalescent COVID-19 samples. PBMCs, B-cell-depleted T cells, or T cells provided the cDNA or gDNA that made up the material.

In the original analysis: Estimates of nucleated cell counts were drawn from the amplification of reference gene primers. This table comes from immunoSEQ multiplex PCR, and its TCRdb copy is limited to in-frame clones, with some not included. V and J calls and clone size are those listed in that table; D and trimming were worked out from the DNA. The sample has tens of thousands of clones, around four fifths seen once. Germline values: CDR1 MNHEY, CDR2 SMNVEV (reference sequence). The CDR3 spans 14 residues. The ends were cut back, 6 bases at V and 2 bases at J, with 12 bases in the middle. The J gene is TRBJ2-3, the V gene TRBV27; D not resolved. This receptor was identified in a man in his sixties or seventies with acute or convalescent COVID-19. The sequenced sample consisted of peripheral blood. CDR3 amino acids: CASRLVPHTDTQYF. Written as DNA, the CDR3 is TGTGCCAGCAGACTTGTCCCCCACACAGATACGCAGTATTTT.